A selection of T cell receptor beta chains follows, all from one sample in a study of cytomegalovirus exposure and HLA in healthy donors. Repertoires were generated with immunoSEQ multiplex PCR, while TCRdb's copy carries only in-frame clones and drops some. The sample shows 150,000 to 200,000 clones, roughly 84% of them seen only once. Sequenced sample: PBMCs. The receptors here all came from a woman between 25 and 40 years old in good health and CMV-seropositive. Each CDR3 is given with its conserved first and last residue. The D gene is left open where the match is weak. Size tells how often a clone was seen (once, few, many) or the class of an expanded clone, and some rows leave it out.

d_gene	v_gene	abundance	j_gene	CDR3nt	CDR3aa
NA	TRBV9	NA	TRBJ2-1	TGTGCCAGCAGCGTAGATGGGGCCAATGAGCAGTTCTTC	CASSVDGANEQFF
NA	TRBV7-9	NA	TRBJ1-3	TGTGCCAGCAGCTCCGGGGGCTCTGGAAACACCATATATTTT	CASSSGGSGNTIYF
NA	TRBV6-1	NA	TRBJ2-3	TGTGCCACCGACATGGGCACAGATACGCAGTATTTT	CATDMGTDTQYF
TRBD1	TRBV4-2	once	TRBJ1-1	TGTGCCAGCAGCCAACAACAGGGGGCCAACACTGAAGCTTTCTTT	CASSQQQGANTEAFF
TRBD2	TRBV7-3	NA	TRBJ2-1	TGTGCCAGCAGCCCGGTCGGAAGCGGGAGCTCCTACAATGAGCAGTTCTTC	CASSPVGSGSSYNEQFF
NA	TRBV20-1	NA	TRBJ2-5	TGCAGTGCTTGGGGGGGCGAGACCCAGTACTTC	CSAWGGETQYF
TRBD1	TRBV18	NA	TRBJ1-2	TGTGCCAGCTCTCACGGGACAGGGAGAAACAGAGGTGATGGCTACACCTTC	CASSHGTGRNRGDGYTF
NA	TRBV6-6	NA	TRBJ1-2	TGTGCCAGCAGCCCAGGGTCGGCCTATGGCTACACCTTC	CASSPGSAYGYTF
TRBD1	TRBV19	few	TRBJ1-1	TGTGCCAGTAGTAGATCGGGACAGGCAGACACTGAAGCTTTCTTT	CASSRSGQADTEAFF
NA	TRBV10-3	NA	TRBJ1-1	TGTGCCACGGCAGGCGCAAGCACTGAAGCTTTCTTT	CATAGASTEAFF
NA	TRBV28	NA	TRBJ2-1	TGTGCCAGCAGCGCCCAGATCCCCGAGCAGTTCTTC	CASSAQIPEQFF
TRBD1	TRBV4-2	NA	TRBJ1-3	TGTGCCAGCAGTCTGGACAGGGGCTCTGGAAACACCATATATTTT	CASSLDRGSGNTIYF
TRBD2	TRBV29-1	once	TRBJ2-7	TGCAGCGCGCAGGGTACGGGAGGGTTCGAGCAGTACTTC	CSAQGTGGFEQYF
TRBD1	TRBV5-6	NA	TRBJ2-6	TGTGCCAGCAGCTTGCGGGGACAGACGTACTCTGGGGCCAACGTCCTGACTTTC	CASSLRGQTYSGANVLTF
TRBD1	TRBV6-4	NA	TRBJ2-2	TGTGCCAGCAGATTTGGACAGGGTAACACCGGGGAGCTGTTTTTT	CASRFGQGNTGELFF
NA	TRBV9	NA	TRBJ1-4	TGTGCCAGCAGCGGGAGGACGGATGAAAAACTGTTTTTT	CASSGRTDEKLFF
TRBD1	TRBV6-1	NA	TRBJ1-2	TGTGCCAGCCAATACGGGGGACAGGACTATGGCTACACCTTC	CASQYGGQDYGYTF
NA	TRBV27	NA	TRBJ2-1	TGTGCCAGCAGGGGCAGGTACAATGAGCAGTTCTTC	CASRGRYNEQFF
TRBD2	TRBV28	NA	TRBJ2-2	TGTGCCAGCAGTTCATTCCGACTAGCGGGAGTCACCGGGGAGCTGTTTTTT	CASSSFRLAGVTGELFF
NA	TRBV2	NA	TRBJ2-7	TGTGCCAGCAGTGAGGGGGGACACGAGCAGTACTTC	CASSEGGHEQYF
TRBD1	TRBV19	NA	TRBJ2-7	TGTGCCAGTAGTATACCGGACAGGGGGTACGAGCAGTACTTC	CASSIPDRGYEQYF
TRBD1	TRBV6-1	once	TRBJ2-7	TGTGCCAGCAAAGTAGGACAGGGGAGCTCCTACGAGCAGTACTTC	CASKVGQGSSYEQYF
TRBD1	TRBV5-6	NA	TRBJ2-3	TGTGCCAGCAGCTTGGGCAGGGGGCTTGGTACGCAGTATTTT	CASSLGRGLGTQYF
TRBD2	TRBV7-6	NA	TRBJ2-5	TGTGCCAGCAGCTTAGTGAGCGGGAGCCCCCCAGAGACCCAGTACTTC	CASSLVSGSPPETQYF
TRBD2	TRBV29-1	once	TRBJ2-5	TGCAGCGTTGTAATGGGAGCGGGAGGGGAGACCCAGTACTTC	CSVVMGAGGETQYF
TRBD1	TRBV6-5	NA	TRBJ2-7	TGTGCCAGCTGCCGGGACAGCCTCTACGAGCAGTACTTC	CASCRDSLYEQYF
TRBD1	TRBV6-1	few	TRBJ1-2	TGTGCCAGCAGAGCCGGGACAGGGGATTATGGCTACACCTTC	CASRAGTGDYGYTF
NA	TRBV7-6	NA	TRBJ2-6	TGTGCCAGCAGCTTAACTAGGTCTGGGGCCAACGTCCTGACTTTC	CASSLTRSGANVLTF
NA	TRBV6-1	NA	TRBJ2-1	TGTGCCAGCACCTACGAAGGGGGAGGGTACAATGAGCAGTTCTTC	CASTYEGGGYNEQFF
TRBD2	TRBV19	NA	TRBJ2-1	TGTGCCAGTAGCCCCCTCCGGACTAGCACCTCAGTTGACAATGAGCAGTTCTTC	CASSPLRTSTSVDNEQFF
NA	TRBV10-3	once	TRBJ1-5	TGTGCCATCAGCAGATACTCACAGGATAGCAATCAGCCCCAGCATTTT	CAISRYSQDSNQPQHF
NA	TRBV5-6	NA	TRBJ2-1	TGTGCCAGCAGCTCCGTTTGGGGCCGGCATGAGCAGTTCTTC	CASSSVWGRHEQFF
TRBD2	TRBV14	NA	TRBJ2-1	TGTGCCAGCAGCCCCATGGGGCGGGAGTGGGACAATGAGCAGTTCTTC	CASSPMGREWDNEQFF
NA	TRBV25-1	NA	TRBJ1-2	TGTGCCAGCAGTGACGCAGGCGCTCACTATGGCTACACCTTC	CASSDAGAHYGYTF
NA	TRBV5-1	NA	TRBJ1-2	TGCGCCAGCAGCTTGGGCGGACAGATATTTAACTATGGCTACACCTTC	CASSLGGQIFNYGYTF
TRBD1	TRBV16	NA	TRBJ1-2	TGTGCCAGCAGCCAATCGGAGACAGGGAACTATGGCTACACCTTC	CASSQSETGNYGYTF
TRBD1	TRBV19	NA	TRBJ1-3	TGTGCCAGTAGTCCCAGACAGGGTACAAACACCATATATTTT	CASSPRQGTNTIYF
TRBD1	TRBV27	NA	TRBJ1-4	TGTGCCAGCTCCCGGGACAGGGGGAATGAGGGTGAAAAACTGTTTTTT	CASSRDRGNEGEKLFF
TRBD2	TRBV7-3	NA	TRBJ2-5	TGTGCCAGCAGCTTAGGTCCGGGGGGCCAAGAGACCCAGTACTTC	CASSLGPGGQETQYF
TRBD1	TRBV2	NA	TRBJ2-3	TGTGCCAGCAGTAGGGACAGGGGGAATGTCGCTACGCAGTATTTT	CASSRDRGNVATQYF
NA	TRBV27	NA	TRBJ1-2	TGTGCCAGCAGTTTATCGGGCGGGTTAAGTGGGGGCTACACCTTC	CASSLSGGLSGGYTF
TRBD2	TRBV2	NA	TRBJ2-7	TGTGCCAGCAGCCTAGCGGGAGGGCTCCGCGAGCAGTACTTC	CASSLAGGLREQYF
NA	TRBV7-8	NA	TRBJ2-7	TGTGCCAGCAGCTATACATTTGGCGGGGAGCAGTACTTC	CASSYTFGGEQYF
TRBD1	TRBV19	NA	TRBJ2-5	TGTGCCAGTAGTATTGAGGGTAGTTTCAGGGGGCGAGAGACCCAGTACTTC	CASSIEGSFRGRETQYF
TRBD2	TRBV18	NA	TRBJ2-1	TGTGCCAGCTCCGGGACTAGGGAGAGGCAGTTCTTC	CASSGTRERQFF
NA	TRBV29-1	NA	TRBJ2-7	TGCAGCGTTGGGGGCCCGTACCACGAGCAGTACTTC	CSVGGPYHEQYF
NA	TRBV5-1	NA	TRBJ2-3	TGCGCCAGCGGCCGGAGCGGGCCTAGCACAGATACGCAGTATTTT	CASGRSGPSTDTQYF
NA	TRBV7-2	NA	TRBJ1-1	TGTGCCAGCAGGTACAGTGTGAACACTGAAGCTTTCTTT	CASRYSVNTEAFF
NA	TRBV5-1	NA	TRBJ2-7	TGCGCCAGCACCCTAGACGGGTACGAGCAGTACTTC	CASTLDGYEQYF
TRBD1	TRBV28	NA	TRBJ2-7	TGTGCCAGCAGACCCCCCGGGACAGGGCCCGCGCAGTACTTC	CASRPPGTGPAQYF
NA	TRBV7-9	NA	TRBJ1-2	TGTGCCAGCAGCTTAGACCGCGGGCGCTATGGCTACACCTTC	CASSLDRGRYGYTF